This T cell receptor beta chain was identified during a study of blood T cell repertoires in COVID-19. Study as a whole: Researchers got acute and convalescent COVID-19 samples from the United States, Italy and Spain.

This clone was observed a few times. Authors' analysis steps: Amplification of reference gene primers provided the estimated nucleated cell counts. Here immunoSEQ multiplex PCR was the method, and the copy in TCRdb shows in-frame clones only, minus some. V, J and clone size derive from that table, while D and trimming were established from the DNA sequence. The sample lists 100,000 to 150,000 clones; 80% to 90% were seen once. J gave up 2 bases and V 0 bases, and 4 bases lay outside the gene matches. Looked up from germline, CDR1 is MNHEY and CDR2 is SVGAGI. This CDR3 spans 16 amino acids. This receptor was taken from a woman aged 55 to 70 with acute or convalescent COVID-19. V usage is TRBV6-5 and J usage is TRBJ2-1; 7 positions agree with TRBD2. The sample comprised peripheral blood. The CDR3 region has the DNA TGTGCCAGCAGTTACTCAACGGGAGGAACCTACAATGAGCAGTTCTTC. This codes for CASSYSTGGTYNEQFF.